This TCR beta chain was recovered during a study of shared T cell receptors in the human thymus. The protocol was immunoSEQ multiplex PCR, while the TCRdb copy is restricted to in-frame clones and leaves out a portion. Among hundreds of thousands of clones, more than 85% were seen once, and the ten largest hold roughly 0.02%. The receptor was derived from a human donor. Sequenced sample: thymocytes.

CDR3 sequence reads: CASSPAPRLGGLAGAGTGELFF. CDR3 DNA sequence: TGTGCCAGCAGCCCAGCTCCTCGACTGGGGGGACTAGCGGGAGCTGGCACCGGGGAGCTGTTTTTT. The chain uses TRBV4-2 and TRBJ2-2, with 14 bases aligning to TRBD2. Losses at the gene ends were 4 bases for V and 4 bases for J; bases not matched to a gene: 20. CDR1 is LGHNA, CDR2 YNFKEQ, per germline. This CDR3 contains 22 residues.